The following is a T cell receptor beta chain sequence with its context. From the 5' RACE reads, TCRdb called clonotypes with MiXCR, one entry per CDR3 protein. The sample contains around 300,000 distinct CDR3 sequences, about a sixth of which appear only once. These data originate in a study of T-cell memory formation after mild COVID-19. Sequenced material: PBMCs or a T cell subset sorted from them (not recorded which). The receptor comes from a man younger than 35 who had mild COVID-19 (a few samples of this study predate the infection). Cell type and time point are not known.

The CDR3 sequence is CASSSTSGGPRWELFF. Here the CDR3 DNA reads TGTGCCAGCAGCTCTACTAGCGGGGGGCCGAGGTGGGAGCTGTTTTTT. The genes are TRBV9 and TRBJ2-2, with 12 bases that match TRBD2. Germline-derived CDR1 and CDR2 are SGDLS and YYNGEE. The CDR3 spans 16 residues. The trim removed 4 bases at V and 9 bases at J, leaving 10 bases unmatched. The entire variable domain, with the rest obtained from reference TRBV9 and TRBJ2-2, is as follows: DSGVTQTPKHLITATGQRVTLRCSPRSGDLSVYWYQQSLDQGLQFLIQYYNGEERAKGNILERFSAQQFPDLHSELNLSSLELGDSALYFCASSSTSGGPRWELFFGEGSRLTVL.